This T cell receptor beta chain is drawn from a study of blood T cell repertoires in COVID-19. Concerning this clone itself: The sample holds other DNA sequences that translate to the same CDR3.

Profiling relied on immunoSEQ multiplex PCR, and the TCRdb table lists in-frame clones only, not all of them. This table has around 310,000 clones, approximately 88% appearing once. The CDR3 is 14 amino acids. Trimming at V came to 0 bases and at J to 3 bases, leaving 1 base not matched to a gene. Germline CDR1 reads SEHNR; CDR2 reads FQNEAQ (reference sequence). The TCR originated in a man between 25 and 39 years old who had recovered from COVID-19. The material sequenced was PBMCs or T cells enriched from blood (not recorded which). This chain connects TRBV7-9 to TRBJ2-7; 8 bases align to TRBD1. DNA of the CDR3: TGTGCCAGCAGCTTAGCTGGACAGGGCTACGAGCAGTACTTC. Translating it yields CASSLAGQGYEQYF.